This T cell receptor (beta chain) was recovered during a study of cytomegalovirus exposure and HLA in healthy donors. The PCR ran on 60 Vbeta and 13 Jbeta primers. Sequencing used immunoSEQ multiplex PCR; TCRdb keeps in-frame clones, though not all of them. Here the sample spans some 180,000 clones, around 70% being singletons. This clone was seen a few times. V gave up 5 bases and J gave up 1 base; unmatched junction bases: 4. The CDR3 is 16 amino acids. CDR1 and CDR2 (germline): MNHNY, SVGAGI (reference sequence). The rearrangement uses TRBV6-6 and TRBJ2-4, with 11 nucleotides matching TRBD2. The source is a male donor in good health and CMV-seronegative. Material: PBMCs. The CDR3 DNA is TGTGCCAGCAGTACGGGACTAGCGGCCGCCAAAAACATTCAGTACTTC. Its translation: CASSTGLAAAKNIQYF.